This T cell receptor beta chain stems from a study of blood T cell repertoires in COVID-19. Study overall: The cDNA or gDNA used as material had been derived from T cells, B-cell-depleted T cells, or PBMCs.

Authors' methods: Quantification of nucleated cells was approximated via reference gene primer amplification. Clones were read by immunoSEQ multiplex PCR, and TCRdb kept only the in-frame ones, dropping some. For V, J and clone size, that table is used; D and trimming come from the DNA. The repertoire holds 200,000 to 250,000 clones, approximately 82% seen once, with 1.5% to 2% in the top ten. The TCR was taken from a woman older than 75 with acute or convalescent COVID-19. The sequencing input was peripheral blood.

The CDR3 spells CASSINRSSYNSPLHF. In nucleotides, the CDR3 is TGTGCCAGTAGTATTAATAGGAGCTCCTATAATTCACCCCTCCACTTT. V is TRBV19 and J is TRBJ1-6; D gene uncertain. The ends were cut back, 3 bases at V and 0 bases at J, with 9 bases in the middle. The germline V gene encodes CDR1 LNHDA and CDR2 SQIVND (reference sequence). The CDR3 is made up of 16 amino acids.